Shown below are 5 T cell receptor gamma chains from a single sample sequenced in a study of intestinal T cells in coeliac disease. For each case, the template was genomic DNA from ten approximately 5-µm formalin-fixed paraffin-embedded scrolls. Using around 200 ng of biopsy DNA, TRG was amplified with LymphoTrack primers. TCRdb fed the multiplex PCR reads into CATT to redo clone calling. The sample lists 1,400 or so gamma-chain clones; around 40% were seen once. Material for sequencing was a duodenal biopsy. The source is a human donor with celiac disease.

This clone was counted once. V is TRGV10 and J is TRGJ1 or TRGJ2. TRGV10 counts as an open reading frame of uncertain function. The trim removed 8 bases at V and 3 bases at J, leaving 8 bases unmatched. The length of the CDR3 is 13 residues. The CDR3: CAAWDRIYYKKLF. The CDR3 DNA reads as TGTGCTGCGTGGGATCGAATTTATTATAAGAAACTCTTT.

In regard to this clone: The sample holds other DNA sequences that translate to the same CDR3. The V and J genes are TRGV9 and TRGJ1 or TRGJ2. V was clipped by 1 base and J by 11 bases; unmatched bases: 11. There are 13 residues in the CDR3. In germline, CDR1 is GITISATS, CDR2 ISYDGTV (reference sequence). CDR3 in DNA: TGTGCCTTGTGGGAGGTAGTGGCCTGGGAGAAACTCTTT. This gives the protein CALWEVVAWEKLF.

The genes are TRGV9 and TRGJ1 or TRGJ2. The CDR3 has 15 residues. Germline V lookup: CDR1 GITISATS, CDR2 ISYDGTV (reference sequence). V dropped 0 bases and J dropped 9; count of bases not matched to a gene: 14. CDR3 region: CALWEVEVVGGKKLF. In DNA form, the CDR3 reads TGTGCCTTGTGGGAGGTGGAAGTCGTAGGAGGTAAGAAACTCTTT.

The rearrangement uses TRGV10 and TRGJ1 or TRGJ2. TRGV10 is reported as an ORF; its role is uncertain. Germline trimming cut 8 bases from V and 9 bases from J; bases unmatched to any gene: 8. The CDR3 consists of 11 residues. The CDR3 is CAAWTLFKKLF. CDR3 coding DNA: TGTGCTGCGTGGACCCTTTTTAAGAAACTCTTT.

CDR3 coding DNA: TGTGCCACCTGGGATAGTTTATTGGGGGGAGGGTATAAGAAACTCTTT. Its protein is CATWDSLLGGGYKKLF. This chain joins TRGV8 and TRGJ1 or TRGJ2. CDR3 length: 16 residues. Germline values: CDR1 VENAVY, CDR2 YDSYNSRV. V shed 1 base and J 7 bases; nucleotides not matched to a gene: 16.